This paragraph reports one T cell receptor beta chain. This specimen comes from a study of OX40 agonist ivuxolimab in advanced cancers. This table comes from immunoSEQ multiplex PCR, and its TCRdb copy is limited to in-frame clones, with some not included. The sample carries 50,000 to 65,000 clones, more than 85% recorded once. The sequencing here drew on CD4+ or CD8+ T cells sorted from blood, taken in a trial of the OX40 agonist ivuxolimab. This sequence originates from an adult with an advanced solid tumor such as melanoma, head and neck, liver or kidney cancer.

The CDR3 reads CASSVVPLAGNNEQFF. The CDR3 DNA is TGTGCCAGCAGCGTAGTCCCACTAGCGGGAAACAATGAGCAGTTCTTC. This rearrangement joins TRBV9 to TRBJ2-1; TRBD2 aligns across 10 bases. Losses at the gene ends were 0 bases for V and 5 bases for J; bases not matched to a gene: 5. This CDR3 comprises 16 residues. Germline V gene lookup returns CDR1 SGDLS and CDR2 YYNGEE.